The T cell receptor (beta chain) under discussion was sequenced for a study of CD8+CD57+ T cells in acquired aplastic anemia. Turning to the study itself: The mean DNA yield obtained from sorted CD4+ and CD8+ cells came to roughly 3.4 ug. The study obtained 9.5 million to 12 million reads on average for CD4+ cells from healthy donors. Study-level points and caveats: Overlapping CD8+ CDR3 repertoires of patients and controls contained approximately 28 shared sequences. Controls and patients did not differ significantly in CD8+ Simpson's diversity.

The germline gives CDR1 MGHDK, CDR2 SYGVNS. V lost 9 bases, J lost 0 bases, and 11 bases lay in between. The CDR3 covers 13 residues. Remarks on this clonotype: The antigen remains unidentified.

Template material for TCR beta VDJ and CDR3 profiling consisted of genomic DNA. MiXCR, run by TCRdb on the reads, gives a single entry per CDR3 protein. This sample has 50,000 to 70,000 distinct CDR3 sequences, with around 55% found just once. The clonotype was recovered from a human donor in good health, serving as a control. The sequencing input was sorted CD4+, CD8+, or CD8+CD57+ T cells (not recorded which) from PBMCs. The chain has TRBV25-1 and TRBJ1-1; possibly TRBD1 for D (6 bases). The CDR3 here is CARYTGMNTEAFF. The CDR3 DNA reads as TGTGCCAGGTATACAGGGATGAACACTGAAGCTTTCTTT.